These 28 T cell receptor beta chains came from one sample sequenced in a study of T cell responses to AZD1222 COVID-19 vaccine. The table came from immunoSEQ multiplex PCR; TCRdb's copy has only in-frame clones and leaves some out. The repertoire holds approximately 120,000 clones, with around 87% as singletons. The sequencing here drew on peripheral blood, taken on day 0 of AZD1222 vaccination. These receptors were obtained from an adult in good health.

The CDR3 DNA reads as TGTGCCAGCTCACCACCCTATGCGGACCTGAACACTGAAGCTTTCTTT. This translates into CASSPPYADLNTEAFF. V usage is TRBV18 and J usage is TRBJ1-1; D ambiguous. Trimming took off 0 bases at V and 0 bases at J, with 11 bases between the two ends. Per germline, CDR1 KGHSH and CDR2 LQKENI. The CDR3 runs to 16 residues.

The V gene is TRBV6-6, the J gene TRBJ2-5; D unresolved. This CDR3 spans 12 amino acids. Between the trimmed V and J ends, which lost 4 bases and 2 bases, there was a span of 5 bases. The germline V gene encodes CDR1 MNHNY and CDR2 SVGAGI (reference sequence). The CDR3 region is CASSFKQETQYF. The CDR3 DNA reads TGTGCCAGCAGTTTCAAACAAGAGACCCAGTACTTC.

CDR3 amino acids: CASSPYRGRAEAFF. The CDR3 DNA sequence: TGCGCCAGCAGCCCATACAGGGGAAGGGCTGAAGCTTTCTTT. The chain has TRBV5-1 and TRBJ1-1; 7 bases map to TRBD1. V trimming: 4 bases; J trimming: 6 bases; junction bases outside the gene matches: 9. Germline V CDR1 and CDR2: SGHRS, YFSETQ. This CDR3 spans 14 amino acids.

The chain employs TRBV4-2 and TRBJ2-1; D gene unclear. The CDR3 runs 15 residues. The germline V gene encodes CDR1 LGHNA and CDR2 YNFKEQ. V was cut by 4 bases and J by 7 bases, with 17 bases left in between. CDR3 nucleotide sequence: TGTGCCAGCAGCCGATCCGGTGGCCTATTGAATGAGCAGTTCTTC. This sequence encodes CASSRSGGLLNEQFF.

The CDR3 reads CASSPRRGDTQYF. CDR3 bases: TGTGCCAGCTCACCTCGGAGGGGGGACACGCAGTATTTT. The chain joins TRBV18 to TRBJ2-3, with D possibly being TRBD1 or TRBD2 (6 bases each). This CDR3 spans 13 amino acids. Trimming removed 3 bases at V and 9 bases at J, with 13 bases between. CDR1 is KGHSH and CDR2 is LQKENI in the germline V gene.

This chain uses TRBV18 with TRBJ2-3; D is undetermined. The CDR3 loop spans 13 amino acids. Trimming cost V 6 bases and J 2 bases, with 9 bases left between them. Looked up from germline, CDR1 is KGHSH and CDR2 is LQKENI. In DNA form, the CDR3 reads TGTGCCAGCTCTAACATACCCACAGATACGCAGTATTTT. Amino acids: CASSNIPTDTQYF.

V is TRBV19 and J is TRBJ2-1, with 13 nucleotides matching TRBD2. Germline values: CDR1 LNHDA, CDR2 SQIVND (reference sequence). The length of the CDR3 is 18 residues. Trimming at V came to 5 bases and at J to 0 bases, leaving 7 bases not matched to a gene. The CDR3 sequence is CASSGTSGRALSYNEQFF. The CDR3 bases are TGTGCCAGTAGTGGTACTAGCGGGAGGGCCCTCTCCTACAATGAGCAGTTCTTC.

This chain uses TRBV6-5 with TRBJ2-7; D gene uncertain. The CDR3 consists of 13 residues. Trimming stripped 4 bases from V and 0 bases from J, with 7 bases between. Germline CDR1 MNHEY, CDR2 SVGAGI. In nucleotides, the CDR3 is TGTGCCAGCAGTTCCCCCGGCTCCTACGAGCAGTACTTC. As protein: CASSSPGSYEQYF.

V is TRBV27 and J is TRBJ2-7, with 9 bases identical to TRBD2. The germline V gene encodes CDR1 MNHEY and CDR2 SMNVEV (reference sequence). Germline trimming cut 2 bases from V and 3 bases from J; bases unmatched to any gene: 5. The CDR3 is made up of 15 amino acids. CDR3 region: CASSLALAGNYEQYF. The DNA of the CDR3 is TGTGCCAGCAGTTTAGCGCTAGCGGGGAACTACGAGCAGTACTTC.

J is TRBJ1-1 and V is TRBV19; 7 positions agree with TRBD1. V was clipped by 5 bases and J by 1 base; unmatched bases: 7. Germline V CDR1 and CDR2: LNHDA, SQIVND (reference sequence). CDR3 length: 15 amino acids. In DNA, the CDR3 is TGTGCCAGTAGTTTTGACAGGGCAGAGAACACTGAAGCTTTCTTT. Protein product: CASSFDRAENTEAFF.

This chain connects TRBV19 to TRBJ1-5, with D tentatively TRBD1 (5 bases). Germline assignment: CDR1 LNHDA and CDR2 SQIVND (reference sequence). V was cut by 6 bases and J by 1 base, with 10 bases left in between. The CDR3 runs 14 residues. CDR3: CASRLGGSNQPQHF. The CDR3 region has the DNA TGTGCCAGTAGACTTGGGGGAAGCAATCAGCCCCAGCATTTT.

V is TRBV24-1 and J is TRBJ2-1; unclear D gene. Germline V gene data show CDR1 as KGHDR and CDR2 as SFDVKD. The CDR3 sequence is 14 residues long. Deletions cut 2 bases from V and 7 bases from J, with 11 bases between. The CDR3 reads CATSDSLTANEQFF. For the CDR3, the DNA is TGTGCCACCAGTGATTCCTTGACTGCGAATGAGCAGTTCTTC.

The chain employs TRBV27 and TRBJ2-1, with 8 bases that match TRBD2. The CDR3 extends over 18 amino acids. The trim removed 4 bases at V and 3 bases at J, leaving 14 bases unmatched. CDR1 is MNHEY, CDR2 SMNVEV, per germline (reference sequence). As DNA, the CDR3 is TGTGCCAGCAGTTCACTTTTAACTAGCGGTGGGCTCTACAATGAGCAGTTCTTC. As protein: CASSSLLTSGGLYNEQFF.

V gene TRBV18 combines with J gene TRBJ1-1; 9 bases map to TRBD1. The CDR3 has 14 residues. CDR1 is KGHSH, CDR2 LQKENI, per germline. The V gene end was trimmed by 5 bases and the J gene end by 5 bases; junction bases not matched to a gene: 6. DNA of the CDR3: TGTGCCAGCTCAACGGGGGACAGGGCGACTGAAGCTTTCTTT. Its translation is CASSTGDRATEAFF.

The rearrangement links TRBV27 to TRBJ2-7; the match to TRBD2 covers 10 bases. The CDR3 loop spans 14 amino acids. CDR1 and CDR2 from the germline V gene are MNHEY and SMNVEV (reference sequence). Trimming at V came to 4 bases and at J to 8 bases, leaving 8 bases not matched to a gene. CDR3 sequence: CASSSTSGRNQQYF. CDR3 DNA: TGTGCCAGCAGTTCGACTAGCGGGCGCAACCAGCAGTACTTC.

V is TRBV7-2 and J is TRBJ2-1, with D uncertain. CDR1 is SGHTA, CDR2 FQGNSA, per germline. Trimming removed 4 bases at V and 3 bases at J, with 10 bases between. This CDR3 comprises 14 residues. The CDR3 loop is CASSSRTSYNEQFF. DNA for the CDR3: TGTGCCAGCAGCTCGAGGACGAGCTACAATGAGCAGTTCTTC.

V is TRBV5-4 and J is TRBJ1-2; D is uncertain. The CDR3 covers 12 residues. Trimming pared 0 bases from V and 7 bases from J, leaving 7 bases between. The germline V gene has CDR1 SGHNT and CDR2 YYREEE (reference sequence). The CDR3: CASSLDRIGYTF. Written as DNA, the CDR3 is TGTGCCAGCAGCTTGGACCGGATTGGCTACACCTTC.

The chain uses TRBV5-6 and TRBJ1-1; no clear D. Germline values: CDR1 SGHDT, CDR2 YYEEEE. The CDR3 consists of 16 residues. V gave up 0 bases and J gave up 0 bases, with 12 bases separating them. The CDR3 region is CASSLAPRALNTEAFF. CDR3 nucleotides: TGTGCCAGCAGCTTGGCCCCAAGGGCTTTGAACACTGAAGCTTTCTTT. The variable domain in full, with the rest retrieved from reference TRBV5-6 and TRBJ1-1, is DAGVTQSPTHLIKTRGQQVTLRCSPKSGHDTVSWYQQALGQGPQFIFQYYEEEERQRGNFPDRFSGHQFPNYSSELNVNALLLGDSALYLCASSLAPRALNTEAFFGQGTRLTVV.

The V call is TRBV11-2, the J call TRBJ2-3; D may be TRBD1 (6 bases). V was clipped by 1 base and J by 3 bases, with 11 bases between them. Looked up from germline, CDR1 is SGHAT and CDR2 is FQNNGV. The CDR3 contains 15 residues. The CDR3 region is CASSLALGGTDTQYF. DNA of the CDR3: TGTGCCAGCAGCTTAGCGCTAGGGGGTACAGATACGCAGTATTTT.

The chain recombines TRBV27 with TRBJ2-1, with TRBD2 as a possible D gene (6 bases). V lost 5 bases to trimming and J lost 4 bases, with 12 bases between them. The CDR3 totals 14 residues. The germline CDR1 and CDR2 sequences are MNHEY and SMNVEV (reference sequence). The CDR3 DNA reads TGTGCCAGCAGTCCCCTTGGGGGGTACAATGAGCAGTTCTTC. Protein: CASSPLGGYNEQFF.

The chain combines TRBV7-9 with TRBJ1-2; 7 nucleotides match TRBD1. This CDR3 has 16 amino acids. The germline V gene encodes CDR1 SEHNR and CDR2 FQNEAQ (reference sequence). The V and J ends lost 5 bases and 1 base, in that order; junction bases with no gene match: 10. The CDR3 region has the DNA TGTGCCAGCAGCCCCGCCCAGGGGGGCTATAACTATGGCTACACCTTC. Protein sequence: CASSPAQGGYNYGYTF. The complete variable domain, with remaining parts taken from reference TRBV7-9 and TRBJ1-2, reads DTGVSQNPRHKITKRGQNVTFRCDPISEHNRLYWYRQTLGQGPEFLTYFQNEAQLEKSRLLSDRFSAERPKGSFSTLEIQRTEQGDSAMYLCASSPAQGGYNYGYTFGSGTRLTVV.

V usage is TRBV21-1 and J usage is TRBJ2-3; the table's D call, TRBD2, has no DNA check behind it. TRBV21-1 is classified as a pseudogene. The CDR3 sequence is 18 residues long. The CDR3 loop is CASSKTPAHGRGTDTQYF. As DNA, the CDR3 is TGTGCCAGCAGCAAAACCCCAGCTCACGGGAGGGGCACAGATACGCAGTATTTT.

The chain is built from TRBV2 and TRBJ2-5; D unresolved. With 0 bases removed from V and 5 bases from J, the gap between germline ends came to 4 bases. CDR3 length equals 12 residues. CDR1 SNHLY and CDR2 FYNNEI come from the germline V gene. Written as DNA, the CDR3 is TGTGCCAGCAGTGAAGCGGAGGAGACCCAGTACTTC. Translated, it gives CASSEAEETQYF.

This clone was recorded only once. The chain links TRBV18 to TRBJ1-5, with 8 bases fitting TRBD1. CDR3 size: 16 residues. V lost 1 base to trimming and J lost 4 bases; unmatched junction nucleotides: 6. Germline CDR1 KGHSH, CDR2 LQKENI. The CDR3 region has the DNA TGTGCCAGCTCACCACGACAGGGGAGGTCAAATCAGCCCCAGCATTTT. This gives the protein CASSPRQGRSNQPQHF.

The rearrangement uses TRBV7-2 and TRBJ2-2, with TRBD2 matching 10 bases. The trim removed 6 bases at V and 4 bases at J, leaving 5 bases unmatched. This CDR3 comprises 15 residues. Germline CDR1 and CDR2: SGHTA and FQGNSA. For the CDR3, the DNA is TGTGCCAGCAGTGTTCTAGCGGGAGCCACCGGGGAGCTGTTTTTT. Translating it yields CASSVLAGATGELFF.

The genes are TRBV5-4 and TRBJ2-7; D unresolved. Looked up from germline, CDR1 is SGHNT and CDR2 is YYREEE (reference sequence). With 4 bases removed from V and 3 bases from J, the gap between germline ends came to 8 bases. The CDR3 has 12 amino acids. The chain's CDR3 is CASSLDLYEQYF. Written as DNA, the CDR3 is TGTGCCAGCAGCCTCGACCTCTACGAGCAGTACTTC.

The gene calls are TRBV5-4 and TRBJ2-5; D perhaps matches TRBD2 (6 bases). Germline CDR1 SGHNT, CDR2 YYREEE (reference sequence). V was pared by 8 bases and J by 3 bases, with 17 bases between. This CDR3 contains 14 residues. The CDR3 region is CARLWGLRKETQYF. The CDR3 DNA follows: TGTGCCAGACTCTGGGGACTGCGAAAAGAGACCCAGTACTTC.

The gene calls are TRBV5-1 and TRBJ2-1; TRBD2 aligns across 8 bases. The CDR3 extends over 14 amino acids. In germline, CDR1 is SGHRS, CDR2 YFSETQ. Trimming at V came to 7 bases and at J to 6 bases, leaving 9 bases not matched to a gene. DNA for the CDR3: TGCGCCAGCTCAGCGGGGGCCAAGGTCAATGAGCAGTTCTTC. This gives the protein CASSAGAKVNEQFF.